A selection of T cell receptor beta chains follows, all from one sample in a study of shared clonotypes between healthy human individuals. Repertoires were generated with immunoSEQ multiplex PCR, while TCRdb's copy carries only in-frame clones and drops some. In the table there are about 380,000 clones, approximately 97% of which are singletons. Source material: memory CD8+ T cells sorted from blood. These receptors were obtained from a man younger than 40 in good health. Both conserved end residues are part of each CDR3. The D gene is left open where the match is weak.

d_call j_call v_call cdr3_aa cdr3_nt
TRBD2 TRBJ2-7 TRBV5-4 CASRPGLAGVYEQYF TGTGCCAGCAGGCCGGGACTAGCGGGAGTCTACGAGCAGTACTTC
TRBD1 TRBJ1-1 TRBV10-3 CAISESSGGTEAFF TGTGCCATCAGTGAGTCCTCAGGGGGCACTGAAGCTTTCTTT
TRBD2 TRBJ2-3 TRBV28 CASSLGLAGGLDTQYF TGTGCCAGCAGTTTAGGACTAGCGGGAGGGTTGGATACGCAGTATTTT
NA TRBJ2-7 TRBV7-8 CASSLEDSSSYEQYF TGTGCCAGCAGCTTAGAAGACTCCAGCTCCTACGAGCAGTACTTC
TRBD1 TRBJ2-5 TRBV5-1 CASSEFGQGETQYF TGCGCCAGCAGCGAGTTCGGACAGGGGGAGACCCAGTACTTC
TRBD1 TRBJ2-2 TRBV9 CASSPSVGQDLAGELFF TGTGCCAGCAGCCCCTCGGTGGGACAGGATCTCGCCGGGGAGCTGTTTTTT
NA TRBJ2-7 TRBV6-5 CASSRDSRYEQYF TGTGCCAGCAGCCGGGACTCCCGCTACGAGCAGTACTTC
TRBD1 TRBJ1-2 TRBV6-1 CASSEPGQGVSGYTF TGTGCCAGCAGTGAGCCGGGACAGGGCGTCAGTGGCTACACCTTC
NA TRBJ2-7 TRBV6-1 CASIHGGQFSYEQYF TGTGCCAGCATCCACGGGGGACAGTTCTCCTACGAGCAGTACTTC
NA TRBJ2-3 TRBV20-1 CSALNTDTQYF TGCAGTGCCTTGAACACAGATACGCAGTATTTT
NA TRBJ1-1 TRBV20-1 CSATENTEAFF TGCAGTGCGACCGAGAACACTGAAGCTTTCTTT
NA TRBJ2-2 TRBV28 CASSGRQGSGAGTGELFF TGTGCCAGCAGTGGGAGACAGGGTTCGGGAGCAGGGACCGGGGAGCTGTTTTTT
NA TRBJ1-1 TRBV7-3 CASRGASTEAFF TGTGCCAGCCGGGGTGCGAGCACTGAAGCTTTCTTT
NA TRBJ2-1 TRBV6-6 CASSYSEERVTYEQFF TGTGCCAGCAGTTACTCTGAGGAGCGGGTAACTTATGAGCAGTTCTTC
NA TRBJ2-3 TRBV27 CASRFLGVQVDTQYF TGTGCCAGCAGATTCCTAGGAGTCCAAGTAGATACGCAGTATTTT
NA TRBJ2-2 TRBV27 CASSLYSGELFF TGTGCCAGCAGTTTATATTCCGGGGAGCTGTTTTTT
NA TRBJ2-3 TRBV4-1 CASSQEGRSNTQYF TGCGCCAGCAGCCAAGAGGGCAGGAGTAATACGCAGTATTTT
NA TRBJ1-5 TRBV29-1 CSVKGGAGQPQHF TGCAGCGTTAAAGGGGGGGCGGGTCAGCCCCAGCATTTT
NA TRBJ1-1 TRBV6-1 CASSVMNTEAFF TGTGCCAGCAGTGTCATGAACACTGAAGCTTTCTTT
NA TRBJ1-5 TRBV6-6 CASRKGEPQHF TGTGCCAGTAGAAAGGGGGAGCCCCAGCATTTT
TRBD2 TRBJ2-1 TRBV19 CASSNPPSGRGNEQFF TGTGCCAGTAGTAACCCCCCTAGCGGGAGGGGTAATGAGCAGTTCTTC
NA TRBJ1-1 TRBV19 CASSRALNTEAFF TGTGCCAGTAGCAGGGCACTTAACACTGAAGCTTTCTTT
TRBD1 TRBJ1-4 TRBV5-1 CASSLKRTGNEKLFF TGCGCCAGCAGCTTGAAGAGGACAGGGAATGAAAAACTGTTTTTT